The 2 T cell receptor beta chains presented below share a single source sample, sequenced in a study of blood T cell repertoires in COVID-19. This table comes from immunoSEQ multiplex PCR, and its TCRdb copy is limited to in-frame clones, with some not included. Of about 360,000 clones detected, 80% to 90% appear once; the ten largest clones hold roughly 7.1%. The sample consisted of peripheral blood. These receptors originate from a woman aged 60-75 years with COVID-19, enrolled during active disease.

This rearrangement joins TRBV4-1 to TRBJ1-2; D might be TRBD1 (6 bases). The germline V and J ends were trimmed by 4 bases and 3 bases, with 9 bases remaining between them. The V gene's germline CDR1 is MGHRA and CDR2 YSYEKL. There are 13 residues in the CDR3. Written as DNA, the CDR3 is TGCGCCAGCAGCCCGTACAGGGACTATGGCTACACCTTC. Its translation is CASSPYRDYGYTF.

The CDR3 sequence is CTSSPTPGQGVHNEQFF. The CDR3 DNA sequence: TGCACCAGCAGCCCAACCCCGGGACAGGGGGTACACAATGAGCAGTTCTTC. The chain joins TRBV1 to TRBJ2-1; TRBD1 is the table's D call and was not checked against the DNA. TRBV1 is listed as a pseudogene. The CDR3 spans 17 residues.